This T cell receptor beta chain is from a study of blood T cell repertoires in COVID-19 (dated by TCRdb to 2019 to 2021). For the study in its entirety: Samples from collaborators originated in the United States, Italy and Spain and spanned both the acute and convalescent phases of COVID-19. The material from the prospective study consisted of cDNA or gDNA derived from T cells, B-cell-depleted T cells, or PBMCs. The dataset comprised deeply sampled blood TCRbeta repertoires from subjects exposed to, actively infected with, or recovered from COVID-19. A freely available public database, intended as a resource for researchers studying the immune response to SARS-CoV-2, is where the repertoires were released. Samples came from the ongoing ImmuneRACE study (first 160 participants) plus 1,254 subjects from 6 global collaborators. Sample metadata almost always included a de-identified subject ID, COVID-19 status, age in years and sex. Where available, HLA class I and class II types were taken from metadata supplied by the sample provider and were not determined by assay-based typing. Study-wide findings and limitations: Clinical and demographic metadata were provided uncurated, with the amount varying by source and participant.

Enrolling through a virtual design, the prospective study's participants ranged in age from about 18 to 100 years and lived across roughly 24 United States geographic areas. Cohort assignment in the prospective study relied on participant-reported clinical history from a screening survey and a study questionnaire. Recovered participants in ImmuneRACE Cohort 3 were defined as having two consecutive negative NP/OP PCR tests, clearance from a healthcare professional, or resolution of symptoms. In the prospective study, mobile phlebotomists collected whole blood, serum and a nasopharyngeal or oropharyngeal swab from each participant. Prospective study participants could optionally give additional blood draws and questionnaires over an approximately 2-month period. Before DNA extraction, prospective study blood samples were shipped either frozen or at room temperature. Details on this clone: Its antigen remains undetermined. It has no much larger one-base neighbor in the sample; base qualities were not kept.

TCRbeta CDR3 regions were amplified from genomic DNA using the immunoSEQ Assay, a bias-controlled multiplex PCR. Per the authors' processing: Within the assay, amplification of reference gene primers was used to estimate how many nucleated cells each sample contained. Sequence reads were collapsed and filtered to measure the absolute abundance of every unique TCRbeta CDR3 rearrangement. For each sample, productive Simpson clonality was calculated by taking the square root of Simpson's diversity index across productive rearrangements. TCRdb mirrors the immuneACCESS table, restricted to in-frame sequences. Some clones are absent from its copies; in checked studies, under half trace to an unresolved V gene, and the reason for the others is unknown. Clone size and V and J calls were adopted from that table, with D and trimming inferred from the DNA. Counted in this sample were some 300,000 clones; around 86% of them appeared once. The ten largest clones represent about 4.6% of the sample.

The clonotype originates from a man aged 30 to 45 who had recovered from COVID-19. Specimen: PBMCs or T cells enriched from blood (not recorded which).

The nucleotide sequence reads TGCGCCAGCAGTCTAGCGGGAGAGGGCTACAATGAGCAGTTCTTC. Translated, this gives CASSLAGEGYNEQFF. The rearrangement joined TRBV10-1 to TRBJ2-1; TRBD2 matches 10 bases in the middle. The germline V gene (reference sequence) supplies CDR1 WNHNN and CDR2 SYGVQD. V trim: 5 bases; J trim: 3 bases; unmatched bases: 4. The CDR3 contains 15 residues, cysteine and phenylalanine counted. Only the CDR3 DNA is retained, 45 bases long and in frame from the first base.